These 32 T cell receptor beta chains originate from one sample sequenced in a study of blood T cells in healthy people across ages. The second PCR ran about 6 to 11 cycles with a sample-barcoded 5' primer and J-beta primers. TCRdb redid the calling of the 5' RACE reads with MiXCR, one entry per CDR3 protein. Of hundreds of thousands of distinct CDR3 sequences in the sample, around 42% were seen once. Sequences were obtained from blood. These receptors all come from a man aged 55 to 69 in good health.

The CDR3 reads CASSQDRAASMNTEAFF. In nucleotides, the CDR3 is TGCGCCAGCAGCCAAGATCGGGCAGCGTCTATGAACACTGAAGCTTTCTTT. This chain joins TRBV4-3 and TRBJ1-1; no reliable D call. The germline V gene encodes CDR1 LGHNA and CDR2 YSLEER. This CDR3 spans 17 amino acids. Trimming pared 0 bases from V and 0 bases from J, leaving 14 bases between.

This clonotype came up many times. The chain links TRBV20-1 to TRBJ2-3; D not certain. This CDR3 is 14 amino acids long. Per germline, CDR1 DFQATT and CDR2 SNEGSKA (reference sequence). V lost 5 bases and J lost 0, with 12 bases in between. DNA of the CDR3: TGCAGTGCTCCCGACTTGCCTAGCACAGATACGCAGTATTTT. Its protein product is CSAPDLPSTDTQYF.

V usage is TRBV29-1 and J usage is TRBJ2-2; TRBD2 aligns across 7 bases. The CDR3 spans 12 residues. CDR1 is SQVTM, CDR2 ANQGSEA, per germline. Trimming cost V 3 bases and J 6 bases; bases outside gene matches: 1. CDR3 region: CSVEGGAGELFF. The DNA for the CDR3 is TGCAGCGTTGAGGGGGGGGCCGGGGAGCTGTTTTTT.

The rearrangement joins TRBV7-8 to TRBJ1-5; D might be TRBD1 (5 bases). V lost 3 bases, J lost 4 bases, and 13 bases lay in between. Germline-derived CDR1 and CDR2 are SGHVS and FQNEAQ. This CDR3 is 15 amino acids long. This CDR3 is CASSFWGVQNQPQHF. The CDR3 bases are TGTGCCAGCAGCTTTTGGGGGGTGCAGAATCAGCCCCAGCATTTT.

This rearrangement joins TRBV14 to TRBJ2-3; perhaps D is TRBD1 or TRBD2 (6 bases each). Germline V lookup: CDR1 SGHDN, CDR2 FVKESK. The CDR3 is 15 residues long. V dropped 0 bases and J dropped 6 bases, with 13 bases sitting between them. CDR3 nucleotides: TGTGCCAGCAGCCAAGAAGGGGGGCATTGGGATACGCAGTATTTT. Translating it yields CASSQEGGHWDTQYF.

The table lists this clonotype with a few counts. The gene calls are TRBV5-1 and TRBJ2-3; 7 nucleotides align to TRBD1. V lost 3 bases and J lost 3; bases outside the gene matches: 7. Germline V CDR1 and CDR2: SGHRS, YFSETQ. This CDR3 is 15 amino acids long. The CDR3 coding sequence is TGCGCCAGCAGCTACCAGACAGGGCCAACAGATACGCAGTATTTT. Its translation: CASSYQTGPTDTQYF.

This chain connects TRBV7-8 to TRBJ1-2; D perhaps matches TRBD1 (5 bases). Trimming took 1 base from V and 6 from J, leaving 12 bases between them. The CDR3 sequence is 14 residues long. In germline, CDR1 is SGHVS, CDR2 FQNEAQ. The CDR3 DNA reads as TGTGCCAGCAGCTTAGGGGCAAGGGACCATGGCTACACCTTC. It translates to CASSLGARDHGYTF.

This chain links TRBV10-2 with TRBJ2-7; tentatively, D is TRBD1 or TRBD2 (5 bases each). Near its end, the DNA agrees better with TRBJ2-5, so the J call may be wrong. Germline V lookup: CDR1 WSHSY, CDR2 SAAADI. The CDR3 spans 11 residues. CDR3 sequence: CASKHGGTQYF. Written as DNA, the CDR3 is TGCGCCAGTAAGCATGGGGGGACCCAGTACTTC.

The chain combines TRBV14 with TRBJ2-3; possible D gene TRBD1, 6 bases. Germline lookup yields CDR1 SGHDN and CDR2 FVKESK. V lost 3 bases, J lost 6 bases, and 10 bases lay in between. The CDR3 has 13 residues. CDR3 protein: CASSQTQGDTQYF. The CDR3 DNA is TGTGCCAGCAGCCAGACGCAGGGGGATACGCAGTATTTT.

This chain links TRBV27 with TRBJ2-6; D may be TRBD1 (5 bases). CDR1 and CDR2 (germline): MNHEY, SMNVEV (reference sequence). The CDR3 is 18 amino acids. V gave up 2 bases and J gave up 0 bases, with 14 bases separating them. As DNA, the CDR3 is TGTGCCAGCAGTTTAAGGGGCTCCCCGCCCTCTGGGGCCAACGTCCTGACTTTC. The encoded protein is CASSLRGSPPSGANVLTF. Combining the CDR3 with reference TRBV27 and TRBJ2-6 gives the whole variable domain EAQVTQNPRYLITVTGKKLTVTCSQNMNHEYMSWYRQDPGLGLRQIYYSMNVEVTDKGDVPEGYKVSRKEKRNFPLILESPSPNQTSLYFCASSLRGSPPSGANVLTFGAGSRLTVL.

The rearrangement joins TRBV5-6 to TRBJ1-6; the D gene is possibly TRBD1 (5 bases). The CDR3 is made up of 17 amino acids. Trimming cost V 0 bases and J 10 bases, with 20 bases left between them. From germline, CDR1 is SGHDT and CDR2 YYEEEE. The CDR3 coding sequence is TGTGCCAGCAGCTTGGGACCGACCCCCGGGACGGGCTCACCCCTCCACTTT. Encoded protein: CASSLGPTPGTGSPLHF.

The chain combines TRBV12-3 or TRBV12-4 with TRBJ2-4, with 10 bases identical to TRBD1. The trim removed 5 bases at V and 8 bases at J, leaving 9 bases unmatched. The length of the CDR3 is 15 residues. Written as DNA, the CDR3 is TGTGCCAGCAGTACAGGGACAGGGGTTGTGGACATTCAGTACTTC. It is translated as CASSTGTGVVDIQYF.

V usage is TRBV19 and J usage is TRBJ2-7; no clear D. Germline V gene sequence: CDR1 LNHDA, CDR2 SQIVND (reference sequence). The CDR3 runs 13 residues. Trimming removed 1 base at V and 3 bases at J, with 7 bases between. The CDR3 loop reads CASSIGEVYEQYF. The DNA of the CDR3 is TGTGCCAGTAGTATAGGAGAGGTCTACGAGCAGTACTTC. The whole variable domain, remainder taken from reference TRBV19 and TRBJ2-7, is DGGITQSPKYLFRKEGQNVTLSCEQNLNHDAMYWYRQDPGQGLRLIYYSQIVNDFQKGDIAEGYSVSREKKESFPLTVTSAQKNPTAFYLCASSIGEVYEQYFGPGTRLTVT.

This clonotype appeared once. The chain recombines TRBV12-3 or TRBV12-4 with TRBJ2-5; 9 bases agree with TRBD1. The end of the DNA fits TRBJ2-7 better, so the J call may be wrong. The CDR3 is made up of 14 amino acids. The CDR3 region is CASNNRDRVYEQYF. The CDR3 DNA reads TGTGCCAGCAATAACCGGGACAGGGTTTACGAGCAGTACTTC.

About this clonotype itself: This may be a read error, as it is one base from a much larger clone. This chain connects TRBV27 to TRBJ2-5; 13 bases map to TRBD2. CDR3 length: 15 residues. Per germline, CDR1 MNHEY and CDR2 SMNVEV (reference sequence). J lost 5 bases, V lost 7 bases, and 7 bases had no gene match. DNA for the CDR3: TGTGCCAGCATTCCCAGGACTAGCGGGGGTGAGACCCAGTACTTC. Translation gives CASIPRTSGGETQYF.

This clonotype was observed a few times. CDR3 in DNA: TGTGCCAGCAGCACCACAATGGCCTACGAGCAGTACTTC. Translating gives CASSTTMAYEQYF. This chain joins TRBV7-2 and TRBJ2-7; D gene unclear. Germline values: CDR1 SGHTA, CDR2 FQGNSA. The CDR3 spans 13 residues. The V and J ends lost 5 bases and 2 bases respectively, with 10 bases between them.

This sequence joins TRBV7-8 and TRBJ2-3; 8 nucleotides agree with TRBD2. The germline V gene has CDR1 SGHVS and CDR2 FQNEAQ. The V and J ends lost 3 bases and 2 bases, in that order; junction bases with no gene match: 4. The CDR3 loop spans 15 amino acids. The CDR3 DNA is TGTGCCAGCAGCTTCTTAGCGGGGTACACAGATACGCAGTATTTT. This encodes CASSFLAGYTDTQYF.

CDR3 sequence (DNA): TGTGCCAGCAGCCCCCGGATTGGGGATACGCAGTATTTT. This encodes CASSPRIGDTQYF. The J gene is TRBJ2-3, the V gene TRBV7-9; D is unclear. The V gene lost 5 bases and the J gene lost 6 bases, with 12 bases spanning the gap. CDR1 SEHNR and CDR2 FQNEAQ come from the germline V gene (reference sequence). The CDR3 is made up of 13 amino acids.

This clonotype has only a few counts. V gene TRBV7-9 combines with J gene TRBJ1-3; D is uncertain. The CDR3 runs to 15 residues. V lost 5 bases and J lost 4, with 15 bases in between. In germline, CDR1 is SEHNR, CDR2 FQNEAQ (reference sequence). The CDR3 region is CASSPALSAGNTIYF. CDR3 in DNA: TGTGCCAGCAGCCCCGCCCTTTCAGCAGGAAACACCATATATTTT. Full variable domain (outside the CDR3, taken from reference TRBV7-9 and TRBJ1-3): DTGVSQNPRHKITKRGQNVTFRCDPISEHNRLYWYRQTLGQGPEFLTYFQNEAQLEKSRLLSDRFSAERPKGSFSTLEIQRTEQGDSAMYLCASSPALSAGNTIYFGEGSWLTVV.

The V gene is TRBV10-3, the J gene TRBJ1-1; tentatively, D is TRBD1 (6 bases). Germline-derived CDR1 and CDR2 are ENHRY and SYGVKD. The CDR3 extends over 15 amino acids. The V end lost 2 bases, the J end lost 1 base, and 11 bases lay between the germline ends. DNA for the CDR3: TGTGCCATCAGTGAGCCAGCACAGGGGAACACTGAAGCTTTCTTT. This gives the protein CAISEPAQGNTEAFF.

The chain joins TRBV20-1 to TRBJ2-7; 8 nucleotides align to TRBD2. Germline loops: CDR1 DFQATT, CDR2 SNEGSKA (reference sequence). V lost 3 bases and J lost 4; bases outside the gene matches: 8. The CDR3 has 14 amino acids. In DNA form, the CDR3 reads TGCAGTGCTAGCGGGGGGGCCAATCGGTACGAGCAGTACTTC. This sequence encodes CSASGGANRYEQYF.

This clonotype was seen a few times. The J gene is TRBJ2-3, the V gene TRBV29-1; possible D gene TRBD2, 5 bases. The CDR3 consists of 15 residues. V shed 6 bases and J shed 1 base, with 17 bases lying between them. Germline-derived CDR1 and CDR2 are SQVTM and ANQGSEA. The CDR3 region has the DNA TGCAGCGTCCCTCTTCGCGGTAGCGGCACAGATACGCAGTATTTT. Translated: CSVPLRGSGTDTQYF.

This chain connects TRBV7-9 to TRBJ2-2, with unresolved D. The CDR3 spans 16 residues. Per the germline V gene, CDR1 is SEHNR and CDR2 is FQNEAQ (reference sequence). V gave up 0 bases and J gave up 1 base, with 9 bases separating them. The DNA for the CDR3 is TGTGCCAGCAGCTTAGCGGGCAGGAGGAACACCGGGGAGCTGTTTTTT. It specifies CASSLAGRRNTGELFF.

The V gene is TRBV25-1, the J gene TRBJ1-2, with D perhaps matching TRBD1 (5 bases). Trimming shortened V by 3 bases and J by 6 bases, and 14 bases separated the two germline ends. The CDR3 spans 14 residues. Per the germline V gene, CDR1 is MGHDK and CDR2 is SYGVNS. CDR3 nucleotide sequence: TGTGCCAGCAGTGATTTTACCAGGGCCCATGGCTACACCTTC. Residues: CASSDFTRAHGYTF.

This clonotype was found a few times. J is TRBJ2-7 and V is TRBV14, with TRBD1 matching over 7 bases. V trimming: 6 bases; J trimming: 2 bases; junction bases outside the gene matches: 4. CDR3 length: 13 amino acids. CDR1 and CDR2 (germline): SGHDN, FVKESK. CDR3 bases: TGTGCCAGCAGGCGGACAGGTCCCTACGAGCAGTACTTC. It encodes CASRRTGPYEQYF. Based on the CDR3 plus reference TRBV14 and TRBJ2-7, the full variable domain is EAGVTQFPSHSVIEKGQTVTLRCDPISGHDNLYWYRRVMGKEIKFLLHFVKESKQDESGMPNNRFLAERTGGTYSTLKVQPAELEDSGVYFCASRRTGPYEQYFGPGTRLTVT.

This clonotype turned up a few times. The V and J genes are TRBV20-1 and TRBJ2-1, with TRBD1 identical over 9 bases. The CDR3 consists of 14 residues. The V and J ends lost 6 bases and 0 bases, in that order; junction bases with no gene match: 3. Germline CDR1 and CDR2: DFQATT and SNEGSKA (reference sequence). CDR3 nucleotide sequence: TGCAGTGCGGAGGGACAGGGCTCCTACAATGAGCAGTTCTTC. Its protein product is CSAEGQGSYNEQFF.

This clonotype occurred a few times. The V and J genes are TRBV2 and TRBJ2-1; TRBD1 aligns across 7 bases. Germline V CDR1 and CDR2: SNHLY, FYNNEI. After removal of 6 bases from V and 3 bases from J, the junction contained 8 bases not matched to a gene. The CDR3 runs to 15 residues. DNA of the CDR3: TGTGCCAGCAGCCCCAGGGGGATAGGCTACAATGAGCAGTTCTTC. This encodes CASSPRGIGYNEQFF.

The count of this clonotype is one. This chain joins TRBV12-3 or TRBV12-4 and TRBJ2-7, with D possibly matching TRBD1 (5 bases). The J call may be mistaken, given a closer DNA end match to TRBJ2-5. This CDR3 contains 15 residues. CDR3 bases: TGTGCCAGCAGTCAAGTACAGGATCTGGGGGAGACCCAGTACTTC. Translation gives CASSQVQDLGETQYF.

This clonotype was counted a few times. V and J are TRBV7-2 and TRBJ2-5; D tentatively fits TRBD1 or TRBD2 (6 bases each). The CDR3 consists of 16 residues. Trimming removed 1 base at V and 2 bases at J, with 14 bases between. From germline, CDR1 is SGHTA and CDR2 FQGNSA. The CDR3 spells CASSLGTGAGQETQYF. CDR3 in DNA: TGTGCCAGCAGCTTAGGTACGGGGGCTGGGCAAGAGACCCAGTACTTC.

This chain's CDR3 is CASSLLGAGGGGDTQYF. CDR3 nucleotide sequence: TGTGCCAGCAGTTTATTGGGAGCGGGGGGTGGAGGAGATACGCAGTATTTT. This chain uses TRBV27 with TRBJ2-3; 9 positions agree with TRBD2. CDR1 and CDR2 from the germline V gene are MNHEY and SMNVEV (reference sequence). The CDR3 totals 17 residues. Trimming at V came to 1 base and at J to 5 bases, leaving 10 bases not matched to a gene.

This clonotype was observed a handful of times. The chain recombines TRBV7-2 with TRBJ1-2; 7 bases are shared with TRBD1. Germline CDR1 is SGHTA and CDR2 is FQGNSA. The CDR3 is made up of 15 amino acids. The junction had 10 bases not matched to a gene; V was cut back by 5 bases and J by 4 bases. The CDR3 loop is CASSDGGTGVYGYTF. CDR3 nucleotide sequence: TGTGCCAGCAGCGACGGGGGAACAGGGGTCTATGGCTACACCTTC.

V is TRBV9 and J is TRBJ2-7; unclear D gene. V was trimmed by 3 bases and J by 4 bases, leaving 14 bases between them. In germline, CDR1 is SGDLS, CDR2 YYNGEE. The CDR3 length is 14 residues. In nucleotides, the CDR3 is TGTGCCAGCAGCGGGGTAATAGGCTTTTACGAGCAGTACTTC. Translating it yields CASSGVIGFYEQYF. Together with reference TRBV9 and TRBJ2-7, the CDR3 gives the full variable domain: DSGVTQTPKHLITATGQRVTLRCSPRSGDLSVYWYQQSLDQGLQFLIQYYNGEERAKGNILERFSAQQFPDLHSELNLSSLELGDSALYFCASSGVIGFYEQYFGPGTRLTVT.